This TCR beta chain was recorded in a study of blood T cell repertoires in COVID-19 (dated by TCRdb to 2019 to 2021). With regard to the full study: The collaborator samples originated in the United States, Italy and Spain and spanned the acute and convalescent phases of COVID-19. The repertoires were made available in a free public database intended to serve as a resource for research on the immune response to SARS-CoV-2. The samples were drawn from two sources: the first 160 participants of the ongoing ImmuneRACE study, and over 950 subjects contributed by 6 global collaborators. The prospective study material was composed of cDNA or gDNA derived from T cells, B-cell-depleted T cells, or PBMCs. Where HLA class I and class II types were available, the types were taken from metadata supplied by the sample provider, not from assay-based typing. Sample metadata almost always included a de-identified subject ID, COVID-19 status, age in years and sex. Subjects who had been exposed to COVID-19, were actively infected with it, or had recovered from it provided the deeply sampled blood TCRbeta repertoires that made up the dataset. What the work shows at the level of the full study, not this receptor alone: The quantity of clinical and demographic metadata differed by source and by participant and was supplied without curation.

TCRbeta CDR3 regions were amplified from genomic DNA using the immunoSEQ Assay, a bias-controlled multiplex PCR. The authors' analysis ran thus. Within the assay, amplification of reference gene primers was used to estimate how many nucleated cells each sample contained. Sequence reads were collapsed and filtered to measure the absolute abundance of every unique TCRbeta CDR3 rearrangement. For each sample, productive Simpson clonality was calculated as the square root of Simpson's diversity index over productive rearrangements. TCRdb limited this immuneACCESS table to in-frame rearrangements with V and J called. A share of clones is missing; checked studies link under half to unresolved V genes, and the rest is unexplained. V, J and clone size were drawn from that table, and D and trimming were deduced from the DNA. Across this sample there are some 240,000 clones, with approximately 92% seen only once. The top ten hold approximately 5% of the sample.

A second Seattle source provided samples from volunteer blood donors who had recovered from COVID-19. Each collaborating institution followed its own protocols to collect whole blood in K2EDTA tubes. For TCRbeta analysis, collaborator samples were shipped as frozen whole blood, as isolated PBMCs, or as DNA extracted from either sample type. Here V drops 0 bases and J drops 7 bases, and the junction holds 4 bases not matched to any gene. Taken from cysteine to phenylalanine, the CDR3 has 13 residues. The retained sequence is limited to the CDR3, 39 bases, with the frame set at the first base. Per the germline V gene (reference sequence), GTSNPN is the CDR1 and SVGIG is the CDR2. On this clone itself: The target of this receptor is not known. No clone much larger than this one lies a single base away; base qualities are absent.

The rearranged segments are TRBV30 and TRBJ2-5; TRBD2 matches 8 bases in the middle. Sequencing was carried out using peripheral blood. The sequence derives from a woman aged 40 to 50 who had recovered from COVID-19. The DNA sequence is as follows: TGTGCCTGGAGTGTAGCGGGGGTTGCGACCCAGTACTTC. Its protein product is CAWSVAGVATQYF.